What follows are 20 T cell receptor beta chains derived from one specimen sequenced in a study of PD-1 blockade in classical Hodgkin lymphoma. Profiling relied on immunoSEQ multiplex PCR, and the TCRdb table lists in-frame clones only, not all of them. This sample has tens of thousands of clones; about 90% occur once, and the top ten carry 7% to 8.5%. Time point indicated: cycle 4 day 1 (C4D1), after less than 7 weeks of nivolumab. Every one of the patients relapsed after autologous stem cell transplantation (brentuximab vedotin exposure was variable). This specimen consisted of peripheral blood mononuclear cells (PBMCs), obtained before the fourth cycle of nivolumab. These receptors all come from a human donor with classical Hodgkin lymphoma.

This sequence joins TRBV5-1 and TRBJ2-6; weak D call: TRBD2 (5 bases). The germline V gene has CDR1 SGHRS and CDR2 YFSETQ. This CDR3 region has 14 residues. The ends were cut back, 1 base at V and 4 bases at J, with 6 bases in the middle. CDR3 sequence (DNA): TGCGCCAGCAGCTTGATAGCGGGGGCCAACGTCCTGACTTTC. This codes for CASSLIAGANVLTF.

This clone was counted a few times. V and J are TRBV4-1 and TRBJ1-4, with D unresolved. The CDR3 is 16 amino acids. CDR1 and CDR2 from the germline V gene are MGHRA and YSYEKL. The V end was cut by 1 base, the J end by 5 bases, with 14 bases between. The CDR3 here is CASSQAPWRTNEKLFF. DNA of the CDR3: TGCGCCAGCAGCCAAGCCCCTTGGAGAACGAATGAAAAACTGTTTTTT.

In this sample, this clone turned up a few times. The gene calls are TRBV19 and TRBJ1-1, with D unresolved. Germline CDR1 is LNHDA and CDR2 is SQIVND (reference sequence). V shed 6 bases and J shed 0 bases, with 14 bases lying between them. The CDR3 totals 15 residues. The CDR3 loop is CASRTIDTVNTEAFF. DNA of the CDR3: TGTGCCAGTAGGACTATCGATACAGTGAACACTGAAGCTTTCTTT.

The chain carries TRBV5-1 and TRBJ1-1; D gene unclear. Per germline, CDR1 SGHRS and CDR2 YFSETQ. The CDR3 has 13 amino acids. Trimming removed 0 bases from V and 5 bases from J, with 8 bases in between. The CDR3 loop reads CASSLVITTEAFF. In nucleotides, the CDR3 is TGCGCCAGCAGCTTGGTAATTACAACTGAAGCTTTCTTT.

The chain combines TRBV5-4 with TRBJ2-7; D is undetermined. This CDR3 contains 14 residues. Looked up from germline, CDR1 is SGHNT and CDR2 is YYREEE (reference sequence). V was clipped by 0 bases and J by 2 bases, with 9 bases between them. The CDR3 DNA reads as TGTGCCAGCAGCTTGGTAGTTCCCACCTACGAGCAGTACTTC. As protein: CASSLVVPTYEQYF.

The chain carries TRBV5-1 and TRBJ1-1; 10 nucleotides align to TRBD1. The germline CDR1 and CDR2 sequences are SGHRS and YFSETQ. There are 15 residues in the CDR3. J was trimmed by 6 bases and V by 2 bases; bases with no gene match: 7. The CDR3 loop is CASSLSDRGLAEAFF. In DNA form, the CDR3 reads TGCGCCAGCAGCTTATCGGACAGGGGGTTGGCTGAAGCTTTCTTT.

J is TRBJ2-1 and V is TRBV5-1, with no clear D. CDR1 and CDR2 (germline): SGHRS, YFSETQ. This CDR3 region has 14 residues. Between the trimmed V and J ends, which lost 1 base and 3 bases, there was a span of 8 bases. CDR3 nucleotides: TGCGCCAGCAGCTTGAATCCGGGCTACAATGAGCAGTTCTTC. Translation gives CASSLNPGYNEQFF.

The chain couples TRBV5-5 to TRBJ2-2; D is perhaps TRBD2 (6 bases). Trimming took off 4 bases at V and 4 bases at J, with 14 bases between the two ends. Looked up from germline, CDR1 is SGHKS and CDR2 is YYEKEE (reference sequence). CDR3 length: 15 amino acids. This chain's CDR3 is CASSIGVGGTGELFF. DNA of the CDR3: TGTGCCAGCAGCATTGGAGTGGGGGGCACCGGGGAGCTGTTTTTT.

The rearrangement uses TRBV7-9 and TRBJ2-5, with D tentatively TRBD1 or TRBD2 (6 bases each). Per the germline V gene, CDR1 is SEHNR and CDR2 is FQNEAQ (reference sequence). Trimming stripped 2 bases from V and 5 bases from J, with 15 bases between. This CDR3 is 15 amino acids long. In DNA, the CDR3 is TGTGCCAGCAGCTTACGACCTTCGGGGGCCGAGACCCAGTACTTC. Protein: CASSLRPSGAETQYF.

The chain employs TRBV11-2 and TRBJ1-2; D not resolved. Germline V lookup: CDR1 SGHAT, CDR2 FQNNGV. Trimming removed 5 bases at V and 5 bases at J, with 6 bases between. The CDR3 spans 11 residues. The CDR3 loop reads CASSRGYGYTF. The CDR3 bases are TGTGCCAGCAGCCGTGGATATGGCTACACCTTC.

The chain links TRBV6-5 to TRBJ1-4; tentative D call: TRBD1 (5 bases). Trimming cost V 6 bases and J 6 bases, with 17 bases left between them. The CDR3 covers 15 residues. Germline CDR1 reads MNHEY; CDR2 reads SVGAGI. In nucleotides, the CDR3 is TGTGCCAGCAGCTCTCCCCGCGGAGGGGATGAAAAACTGTTTTTT. As protein: CASSSPRGGDEKLFF.

V is TRBV5-1 and J is TRBJ1-1; no definite D call. Germline values: CDR1 SGHRS, CDR2 YFSETQ. The CDR3 contains 14 residues. Between the trimmed V and J ends, which lost 0 bases and 0 bases, there was a span of 6 bases. This CDR3 reads CASSLAVMNTEAFF. DNA of the CDR3: TGCGCCAGCAGCTTGGCAGTTATGAACACTGAAGCTTTCTTT.

V gene TRBV7-9 combines with J gene TRBJ2-7; 9 bases line up with TRBD1. Germline CDR1 reads SEHNR; CDR2 reads FQNEAQ (reference sequence). V trimming: 5 bases; J trimming: 5 bases; junction bases outside the gene matches: 10. The CDR3 runs 15 residues. CDR3 residues: CASSQIRDRDHEQYF. Here the CDR3 DNA reads TGTGCCAGCAGCCAAATCCGGGACAGGGATCACGAGCAGTACTTC.

In the case of this clone: Other nucleotide sequences in the sample specify the same CDR3. The chain links TRBV28 to TRBJ1-1; a possible D gene is TRBD1 (6 bases). Germline V gene sequence: CDR1 MDHEN, CDR2 SYDVKM. There are 14 residues in the CDR3. V was cut by 5 bases and J by 5 bases, with 15 bases left in between. The CDR3 DNA sequence: TGTGCCAGCAGTCCCACGGGGGGCCGGACTGAAGCTTTCTTT. Its translation: CASSPTGGRTEAFF.

The V call is TRBV6-1, the J call TRBJ2-5; D remains ambiguous. V gave up 2 bases and J gave up 0 bases, with 7 bases separating them. Per germline, CDR1 MNHNS and CDR2 SASEGT. The CDR3 has 14 residues. CDR3 DNA: TGTGCCAGCAGTGAACCAGAGTACCAAGAGACCCAGTACTTC. Amino acids: CASSEPEYQETQYF.

V gene TRBV7-2 combines with J gene TRBJ2-2; D is perhaps TRBD1 (7 bases). This CDR3 has 16 residues. Germline values: CDR1 SGHTA, CDR2 FQGNSA. V lost 7 bases, J lost 4 bases, and 19 bases lay in between. CDR3 residues: CASTRNQGGITGELFF. The CDR3 DNA reads as TGTGCCAGCACCCGAAACCAGGGGGGAATCACCGGGGAGCTGTTTTTT.

This clone was found once. V and J are TRBV5-1 and TRBJ1-1; 7 bases match TRBD1. Trimming cost V 7 bases and J 11 bases; bases outside gene matches: 11. CDR1 is SGHRS and CDR2 is YFSETQ in the germline V gene. CDR3 size: 12 residues. Here the CDR3 DNA reads TGCGCCAGCTACGGACAGGAGGGCAAGGCTTTCTTT. This encodes CASYGQEGKAFF.

This clone was found once. This sequence joins TRBV2 and TRBJ2-2; D unclear. CDR3 size: 16 residues. V lost 3 bases and J lost 1, with 12 bases in between. Germline lookup yields CDR1 SNHLY and CDR2 FYNNEI. The CDR3 DNA sequence: TGTGCCAGCAGTGACCGTAAGGCTTGGAACACCGGGGAGCTGTTTTTT. Translation: CASSDRKAWNTGELFF. The entire variable domain, with the rest obtained from reference TRBV2 and TRBJ2-2, is as follows: EPEVTQTPSHQVTQMGQEVILRCVPISNHLYFYWYRQILGQKVEFLVSFYNNEISEKSEIFDDQFSVERPDGSNFTLKIRSTKLEDSAMYFCASSDRKAWNTGELFFGEGSRLTVL.

This chain joins TRBV6-5 and TRBJ1-1; D ambiguous. Germline V gene data show CDR1 as MNHEY and CDR2 as SVGAGI. Between the trimmed V and J ends, which lost 6 bases and 4 bases, there was a span of 15 bases. The CDR3 has 14 amino acids. CDR3 bases: TGTGCCAGCAGGACCACCTACGAAGGCACTGAAGCTTTCTTT. Encoded protein: CASRTTYEGTEAFF.

V gene TRBV15 combines with J gene TRBJ2-5; tentative D call: TRBD2 (5 bases). V lost 2 bases to trimming and J lost 2 bases, with 6 bases between them. CDR3 length: 13 residues. Germline V lookup: CDR1 LNHNV, CDR2 YYDKDF (reference sequence). The CDR3 DNA sequence: TGTGCCACCAGCAGACGGGGACAAGAGACCCAGTACTTC. Protein product: CATSRRGQETQYF.